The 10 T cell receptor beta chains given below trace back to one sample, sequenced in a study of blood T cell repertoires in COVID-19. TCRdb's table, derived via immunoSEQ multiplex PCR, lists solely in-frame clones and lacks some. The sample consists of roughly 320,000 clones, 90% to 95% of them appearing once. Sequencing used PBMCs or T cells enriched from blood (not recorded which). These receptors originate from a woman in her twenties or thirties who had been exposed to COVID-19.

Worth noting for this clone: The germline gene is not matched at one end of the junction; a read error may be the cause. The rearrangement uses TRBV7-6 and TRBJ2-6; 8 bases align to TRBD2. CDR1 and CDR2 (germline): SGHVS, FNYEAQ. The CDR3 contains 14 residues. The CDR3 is CASSPSRGGNVLTF. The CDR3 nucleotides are TGTGCCAGCAGCCCCTCCCGGGGGGGCAACGTTCTGACTTTC.

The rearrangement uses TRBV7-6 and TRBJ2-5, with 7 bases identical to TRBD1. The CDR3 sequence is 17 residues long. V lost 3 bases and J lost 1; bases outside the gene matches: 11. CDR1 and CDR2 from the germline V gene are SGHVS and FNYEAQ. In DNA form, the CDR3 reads TGTGCCAGCAGCTTTAACTCCGGGACAGCGCGCCAAGAGACCCAGTACTTC. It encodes CASSFNSGTARQETQYF.

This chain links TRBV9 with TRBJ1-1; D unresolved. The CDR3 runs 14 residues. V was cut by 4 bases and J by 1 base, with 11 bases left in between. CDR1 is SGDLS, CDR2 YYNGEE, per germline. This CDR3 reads CASSQLPGNTEAFF. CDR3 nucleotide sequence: TGTGCCAGCAGCCAGTTGCCGGGGAACACTGAAGCTTTCTTT. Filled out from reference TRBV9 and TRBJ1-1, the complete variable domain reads DSGVTQTPKHLITATGQRVTLRCSPRSGDLSVYWYQQSLDQGLQFLIQYYNGEERAKGNILERFSAQQFPDLHSELNLSSLELGDSALYFCASSQLPGNTEAFFGQGTRLTVV.

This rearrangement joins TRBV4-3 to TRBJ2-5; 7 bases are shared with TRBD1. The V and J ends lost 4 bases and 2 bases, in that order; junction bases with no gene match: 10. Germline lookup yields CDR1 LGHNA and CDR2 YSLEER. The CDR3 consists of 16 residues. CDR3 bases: TGCGCCAGCAGCCGAGAGAAGGGACAGACACAAGAGACCCAGTACTTC. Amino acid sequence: CASSREKGQTQETQYF.

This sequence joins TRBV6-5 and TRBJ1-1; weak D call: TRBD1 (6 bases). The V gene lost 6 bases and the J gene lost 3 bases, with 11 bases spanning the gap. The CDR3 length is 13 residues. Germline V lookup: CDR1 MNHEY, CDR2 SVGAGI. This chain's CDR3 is CASRDRAYTEAFF. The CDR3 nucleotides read TGTGCCAGCAGGGACAGAGCTTACACTGAAGCTTTCTTT.

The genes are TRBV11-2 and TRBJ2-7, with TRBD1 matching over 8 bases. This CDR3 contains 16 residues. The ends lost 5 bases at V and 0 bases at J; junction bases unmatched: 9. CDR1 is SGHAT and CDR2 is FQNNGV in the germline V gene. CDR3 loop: CASSAGTGPVSYEQYF. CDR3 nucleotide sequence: TGTGCCAGCAGCGCCGGGACAGGACCTGTCTCCTACGAGCAGTACTTC. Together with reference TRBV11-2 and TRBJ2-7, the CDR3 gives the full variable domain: EAGVAQSPRYKIIEKRQSVAFWCNPISGHATLYWYQQILGQGPKLLIQFQNNGVVDDSQLPKDRFSAERLKGVDSTLKIQPAKLEDSAVYLCASSAGTGPVSYEQYFGPGTRLTVT.

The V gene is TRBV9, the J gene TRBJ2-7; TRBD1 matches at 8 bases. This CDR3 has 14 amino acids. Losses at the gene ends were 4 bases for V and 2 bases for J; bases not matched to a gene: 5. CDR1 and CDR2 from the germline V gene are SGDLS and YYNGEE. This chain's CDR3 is CASSLKDRAYEQYF. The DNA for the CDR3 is TGTGCCAGCAGCCTAAAGGACAGGGCCTACGAGCAGTACTTC.

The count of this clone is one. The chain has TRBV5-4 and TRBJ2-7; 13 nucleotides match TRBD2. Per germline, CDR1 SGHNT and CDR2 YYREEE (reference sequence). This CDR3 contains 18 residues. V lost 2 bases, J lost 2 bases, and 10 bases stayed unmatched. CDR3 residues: CASSFDPGLAGKTYEQYF. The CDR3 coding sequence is TGTGCCAGCAGCTTTGACCCGGGACTAGCGGGGAAAACCTACGAGCAGTACTTC.

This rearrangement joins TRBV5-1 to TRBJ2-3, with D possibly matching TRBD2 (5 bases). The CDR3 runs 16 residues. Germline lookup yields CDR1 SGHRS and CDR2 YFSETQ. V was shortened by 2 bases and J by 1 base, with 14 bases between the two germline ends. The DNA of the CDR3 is TGCGCCAGCAGCTTCCGCGGAGGAGAGCGCACAGATACGCAGTATTTT. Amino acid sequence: CASSFRGGERTDTQYF.

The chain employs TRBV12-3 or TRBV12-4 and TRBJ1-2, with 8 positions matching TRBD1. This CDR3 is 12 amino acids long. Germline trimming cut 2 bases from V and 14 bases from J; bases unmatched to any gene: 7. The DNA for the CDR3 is TGTGCCAGCAGTTTAAACAGGGGGGTCTATACCTTC. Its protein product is CASSLNRGVYTF.